This TCR beta chain was captured by sequencing in a study of T-cell memory formation after mild COVID-19 (dated by TCRdb to the early 2020s). At the level of the whole study: TCR sequence clusters from the two donors were largely donor specific. Longitudinal TCRalpha and TCRbeta repertoire sequencing tracked T-cell clones expanding and contracting after mild COVID-19 in two donors. Two young, previously healthy adult volunteers, one female and one male, were included in the cohort.

The sequencer was an Illumina NovaSeq 6000. cDNA libraries for TCRalpha and TCRbeta were prepared by 5'RACE using constant-segment primers, with sample barcodes and unique molecular identifiers added. Trizol reagent was used to extract RNA from every sample. Library amplification was performed in two PCR steps, and a second sample barcode and Illumina TruSeq adapters were introduced in the second step. Libraries were sequenced on an Illumina NovaSeq with 2 x 150 bp paired-end reads. The authors processed their data as follows. The reads were demultiplexed and collapsed into UMI-guided consensus sequences using migec v1.2.7. With mixcr v2.1.11, UMI consensuses were aligned to TRA and TRB V and J templates and assembled into clonotypes. A clonotype was counted as expanded or contracted only if both edgeR and NoisET called the change significant, with noise models trained on biological replicates. edgeR calls used a false discovery rate-adjusted p below 0.01 and a log2 fold-change threshold of 1. As an exploratory analysis of dynamics, PCA with hierarchical clustering was applied to max-normalized trajectories of the 1000 most abundant clonotypes. Separately sequenced CD4+ and CD8+ repertoires were used to assign a CD4 or CD8 phenotype to each responding clone. TCRdb trimmed the raw reads at Q25, called clones with MiXCR and kept productive beta chains. Duplicate CDR3 protein sequences are folded into a single record with the most common DNA and genes. The V and J calls follow TCRdb's processing rather than the paper's. The sample table contains under 150,000 distinct CDR3 sequences; only one count was recorded for 15% to 20% of them. The biggest ten clones account for approximately 14% of the sample.

Details on this clonotype: Its antigen target is currently unknown. Base qualities are not at hand, and no much larger clone is one base apart.

Summary of the overall study and its limitations: Contracting CD4+ clones were found mainly in CM and EM memory subsets, while CD8+ clones were enriched in EMRA. Clones that contracted from day 15 to 85 showed balanced CD4/CD8 phenotypes, whereas a second wave of clones that expanded from day 15 to 37 leaned towards CD4+. Some responding clones were detected in pre-infection memory, suggesting pre-existing cross-reactive memory T cells joined the SARS-CoV-2 response. The study covered only a couple of mild cases, and larger cohorts including severe cases with pre-infection samples were considered necessary. Whether the second-wave clones peaking on day 37 were SARS-CoV-2 specific was not confirmed.

PBMCs were isolated by Ficoll-Paque density gradient centrifugation. Specimen: PBMCs or a T cell subset sorted from them (not recorded which). This TCR derives from an adult woman who had mild COVID-19 (a few samples of this study predate the infection). The sample titles of this study are shuffled in the database, so cell type and time point are left out; the donor was told from shared clones.

The base sequence is TGTGCCAGCAGTTACGGACTAGCGGGAGACTGGCAGTTCTTC. It is translated as CASSYGLAGDWQFF. The sequence links TRBV6-6 to TRBJ2-1, with TRBD2 identical over 13 junction bases. CDR1 and CDR2, per the germline V gene (reference sequence), are MNHNY and SVGAGI. Including the terminal cysteine and phenylalanine, the CDR3 comprises 14 residues. This entry keeps only the CDR3 DNA: 42 bases, framed from base 1. V ends up 2 bases short and J 12 bases short, with an unmatched junction base count of 4.